This T cell receptor beta chain appears in the sequencing data of a study of blood T cells in healthy people across ages. This clonotype has only a few counts. Its target is not known. The CDR3 spans 17 residues. The germline V gene has CDR1 SGHRS and CDR2 YFSETQ. The J segment lost 5 bases and the V segment lost 0 bases, leaving 11 bases of the junction unmatched. Study results and limitations: Comparison with aged donors showed that long-lived donors had more naive CD4+ cells and higher diversity.

Sample-barcoded 5' priming and a J-beta primer mix drove a second PCR of roughly 6 to 12 cycles. Each CDR3 protein is one row after TCRdb ran MiXCR on the 5' RACE reads. The profile shows some 560,000 distinct CDR3 sequences, roughly a quarter of them singletons. The data also belong to a second study, concerning T cells of mothers and their children.

Sequencing was performed on blood. This chain uses TRBV5-1 with TRBJ2-1; 7 bases are a match to TRBD2. This clonotype originated in a boy between 2 and 10 years old in good health. CDR3 DNA: TGCGCCAGCAGCTTGGTGGTTTCGCGGGAGTCTGACAATGAGCAGTTCTTC. It is translated as CASSLVVSRESDNEQFF.